Following are 14 T cell receptor beta chains from one sample sequenced in a study of Ad26.COV2.S vaccination and SARS-CoV-2 variants (dated by TCRdb to the early 2020s). The method was the immunoSEQ multiplex PCR assay. As stored in TCRdb, this immuneACCESS dataset retains in-frame rearrangements with V and J assigned. A fraction of the clones does not appear; measured against another copy, unresolved V genes explain less than half of the discrepancy, and the remainder lacks a known reason. This sample is represented by roughly 700,000 clones; more than 70% of them were singletons. Approximately 1.5% of the sample is taken by the ten largest. The sample's treatment or condition label, decoded: 15 to 20 received Ad26.COV2.S at low or high dose, single or two shots; about 5 received placebo; per-sample allocation not given. For vaccine and placebo recipients, repertoires were sequenced using samples collected on day 63 after the first injection.

Sequenced material: peripheral blood, taken in a trial of Ad26.COV2.S vaccine versus placebo. The receptors come from a person aged 18-60 years who received the Ad26.COV2.S COVID-19 vaccine or a placebo.

The rearrangement uses TRBV4-1 and TRBJ1-5, with D perhaps TRBD1 (5 bases). Germline loops: CDR1 MGHRA, CDR2 YSYEKL. The CDR3 length is 14 residues. Deletions cut 1 base from V and 7 bases from J, with 11 bases between. CDR3 sequence: CASSQGGAGQPQHF. The CDR3 DNA follows: TGCGCCAGCAGCCAAGGGGGCGCCGGACAGCCCCAGCATTTT.

The V and J genes are TRBV7-2 and TRBJ2-7, with D hard to call. V was cut by 1 base and J by 2 bases, with 9 bases left in between. CDR3 length: 14 residues. Germline CDR1 reads SGHTA; CDR2 reads FQGNSA. CDR3 nucleotide sequence: TGTGCCAGCAGCTTAGACCCCGGCCCCTACGAGCAGTACTTC. Protein product: CASSLDPGPYEQYF.

The chain links TRBV11-2 to TRBJ1-4; D uncertain. The length of the CDR3 is 12 residues. Trimming removed 3 bases at V and 5 bases at J, with 4 bases between. The germline gives CDR1 SGHAT, CDR2 FQNNGV. CDR3 loop: CASSFRNEKLFF. The DNA for the CDR3 is TGTGCCAGCAGCTTTAGGAATGAAAAACTGTTTTTT.

The chain carries TRBV2 and TRBJ2-1; 8 bases line up with TRBD1. The germline V gene encodes CDR1 SNHLY and CDR2 FYNNEI. The ends lost 0 bases at V and 4 bases at J; junction bases unmatched: 5. This CDR3 has 16 amino acids. In DNA, the CDR3 is TGTGCCAGCAGTGAAGCTGGGGGACAGGTGTACAATGAGCAGTTCTTC. Translation gives CASSEAGGQVYNEQFF.

This clone showed up just a few times. The V gene is TRBV25-1, the J gene TRBJ1-3; D is ambiguous. Trimming removed 2 bases at V and 0 bases at J, with 5 bases between. The CDR3 extends over 14 amino acids. Germline CDR1 MGHDK, CDR2 SYGVNS. CDR3 coding DNA: TGTGCCAGCAGTGAACCGGACTCTGGAAACACCATATATTTT. It specifies CASSEPDSGNTIYF.

This chain uses TRBV30 with TRBJ2-3; 7 nucleotides agree with TRBD1. The length of the CDR3 is 14 residues. V trimming: 5 bases; J trimming: 3 bases; junction bases outside the gene matches: 8. Germline V CDR1 and CDR2: GTSNPN, SVGIG (reference sequence). CDR3 protein: CAWERQGRTDTQYF. CDR3 nucleotides: TGTGCCTGGGAAAGACAGGGTAGGACAGATACGCAGTATTTT.

This chain uses TRBV12-3 or TRBV12-4 with TRBJ1-2; tentatively, D is TRBD1 (6 bases). V lost 0 bases to trimming and J lost 8 bases, with 10 bases between them. The CDR3 contains 13 residues. The CDR3 bases are TGTGCCAGCAGTTTAGCGCGTGGGGGCGGCTACACCTTC. The encoded protein is CASSLARGGGYTF.

As for this clone: This specimen includes other DNA sequences encoding the same CDR3. The genes are TRBV3-1 (or the pseudogene TRBV3-2) and TRBJ1-3; D perhaps matches TRBD1 (5 bases). The CDR3 is made up of 15 amino acids. The V gene lost 1 base and the J gene lost 0 bases, with 7 bases spanning the gap. The germline V gene has CDR1 LGHDT and CDR2 YNNKEL (reference sequence). The CDR3 protein is CASSQGRGSGNTIYF. CDR3 sequence (DNA): TGTGCCAGCAGCCAAGGGAGGGGCTCTGGAAACACCATATATTTT.

V is TRBV19 and J is TRBJ2-5; D uncertain. Germline assignment: CDR1 LNHDA and CDR2 SQIVND (reference sequence). V was shortened by 1 base and J by 7 bases, with 13 bases between the two germline ends. The CDR3 is 14 amino acids. CDR3 amino acids: CASSIGTRTGTQYF. The DNA of the CDR3 is TGTGCCAGTAGTATAGGTACCCGAACGGGGACCCAGTACTTC.

V is TRBV14 and J is TRBJ2-3; 8 nucleotides align to TRBD2. The length of the CDR3 is 16 residues. After removal of 1 base from V and 4 bases from J, the junction contained 7 bases not matched to a gene. The germline gives CDR1 SGHDN, CDR2 FVKESK. The CDR3 nucleotides read TGTGCCAGCAGCCAAGTGCCGGGAGGGCCCTCAGATACGCAGTATTTT. It is translated as CASSQVPGGPSDTQYF.

The rearrangement uses TRBV2 and TRBJ1-2; D not certain. Between the trimmed V and J ends, which lost 3 bases and 4 bases, there was a span of 9 bases. CDR1 and CDR2 from the germline V gene are SNHLY and FYNNEI. The CDR3 totals 13 residues. Here the CDR3 DNA reads TGTGCCAGCAGTGAGCCAAGGGCCTATGGCTACACCTTC. It translates to CASSEPRAYGYTF.

The chain has TRBV7-9 and TRBJ1-1; maybe TRBD1 (6 bases). This CDR3 has 14 residues. The germline V gene encodes CDR1 SEHNR and CDR2 FQNEAQ (reference sequence). The V end lost 1 base, the J end lost 7 bases, and 13 bases lay between the germline ends. The CDR3 coding sequence is TGTGCCAGCAGCTTAGAAGCGTCAGGGGTTGAAGCTTTCTTT. Its protein is CASSLEASGVEAFF. The full variable domain, rest sourced from reference TRBV7-9 and TRBJ1-1, is DTGVSQNPRHKITKRGQNVTFRCDPISEHNRLYWYRQTLGQGPEFLTYFQNEAQLEKSRLLSDRFSAERPKGSFSTLEIQRTEQGDSAMYLCASSLEASGVEAFFGQGTRLTVV.

CDR3 region: CASSQETGGGYNEQFF. The CDR3, as DNA: TGTGCCAGCAGCCAAGAGACAGGGGGGGGGTACAATGAGCAGTTCTTC. V is TRBV3-1 (or the pseudogene TRBV3-2) and J is TRBJ2-1, with 9 nucleotides matching TRBD1. CDR1 and CDR2 (germline): LGHDT, YNNKEL (reference sequence). This CDR3 spans 16 amino acids. Trimming at V came to 0 bases and at J to 4 bases, leaving 4 bases not matched to a gene.

J is TRBJ1-2 and V is TRBV3-1 (or the pseudogene TRBV3-2); D is possibly TRBD1 (6 bases). This CDR3 has 14 amino acids. The germline gives CDR1 LGHDT, CDR2 YNNKEL (reference sequence). Trimming removed 0 bases from V and 8 bases from J, with 13 bases in between. This CDR3 is CASSQEQGRDGYTF. Here the CDR3 DNA reads TGTGCCAGCAGCCAAGAACAGGGACGGGACGGCTACACCTTC.